Following are 13 T cell receptor beta chains from one sample sequenced in a study of blood T cell repertoires in COVID-19. Repertoires were generated with immunoSEQ multiplex PCR, while TCRdb's copy carries only in-frame clones and drops some. The sample lists under 110,000 clones; around 87% were seen once. Sequencing was done on a sample of peripheral blood. The receptors originated from a woman aged 25 to 39 with acute or convalescent COVID-19.

On this clone: One end of the junction does not line up with germline, which may come from a read error. J is TRBJ2-1 and V is TRBV12-3 or TRBV12-4; weak D call: TRBD1 (6 bases). This CDR3 spans 13 amino acids. CDR3 bases: TGTGCCAGCAGTTCCCTCCTTGGGCAGGGGAAGGTCTTC. This translates into CASSSLLGQGKVF.

The chain is built from TRBV29-1 and TRBJ1-1, with 7 bases lining up with TRBD1. This CDR3 region has 10 residues. V was clipped by 6 bases and J by 10 bases; unmatched bases: 5. Per germline, CDR1 SQVTM and CDR2 ANQGSEA. The CDR3 bases are TGCAGCGTGAGGGGGCCGGGAGCTTTCTTT. This gives the protein CSVRGPGAFF.

The chain recombines TRBV11-2 with TRBJ2-3, with TRBD2 identical over 8 bases. In germline, CDR1 is SGHAT, CDR2 FQNNGV. The CDR3 loop spans 16 amino acids. V lost 3 bases, J lost 3 bases, and 8 bases stayed unmatched. The CDR3 nucleotides are TGTGCCAGCAGCTTGAATAGCGGGGCAGGTACAGATACGCAGTATTTT. It translates to CASSLNSGAGTDTQYF. The variable domain in full, completed from reference TRBV11-2 and TRBJ2-3, reads EAGVAQSPRYKIIEKRQSVAFWCNPISGHATLYWYQQILGQGPKLLIQFQNNGVVDDSQLPKDRFSAERLKGVDSTLKIQPAKLEDSAVYLCASSLNSGAGTDTQYFGPGTRLTVL.

This rearrangement joins TRBV2 to TRBJ1-5; D not resolved. Germline lookup yields CDR1 SNHLY and CDR2 FYNNEI. The CDR3 contains 13 residues. V was pared by 8 bases and J by 0 bases, with 8 bases between. CDR3: CASQANSNQPQHF. In DNA form, the CDR3 reads TGTGCCAGCCAAGCCAATAGCAATCAGCCCCAGCATTTT.

The chain carries TRBV6-5 and TRBJ2-7; no definite D call. Germline-derived CDR1 and CDR2 are MNHEY and SVGAGI. The ends were cut back, 0 bases at V and 4 bases at J, with 4 bases in the middle. The length of the CDR3 is 12 residues. The DNA for the CDR3 is TGTGCCAGCAGTTACTCGCGGTACGAGCAGTACTTC. Amino acids: CASSYSRYEQYF.

The chain combines TRBV19 with TRBJ1-3; TRBD1 might be the D (6 bases). This CDR3 has 17 amino acids. Germline CDR1 LNHDA, CDR2 SQIVND (reference sequence). The germline V and J ends were trimmed by 5 bases and 0 bases, with 17 bases remaining between them. As DNA, the CDR3 is TGTGCCAGTAGTCACGGACAGTTTTACTCCTCTGGAAACACCATATATTTT. This encodes CASSHGQFYSSGNTIYF.

This chain links TRBV7-9 with TRBJ2-4; TRBD1 matches 7 bases. Germline lookup yields CDR1 SEHNR and CDR2 FQNEAQ (reference sequence). This CDR3 has 13 residues. V was pared by 3 bases and J by 8 bases, with 4 bases of the junction left unmatched. CDR3 DNA: TGTGCCAGCAGCTTCACAGGGGCGGACATTCAGTACTTC. Amino acids: CASSFTGADIQYF.

The CDR3 DNA reads TGTGCCAGCCACTCCGCCCGGGGGGCTGGCGGGGAGCTGTTTTTT. It yields the protein CASHSARGAGGELFF. The V gene is TRBV7-9, the J gene TRBJ2-2; TRBD2 might be the D (7 bases). Germline V gene data show CDR1 as SEHNR and CDR2 as FQNEAQ (reference sequence). This CDR3 has 15 residues. The V gene lost 8 bases and the J gene lost 7 bases, with 20 bases spanning the gap.

The chain links TRBV7-9 to TRBJ2-2; TRBD2 is a possible D gene (5 bases). Trimming cost V 5 bases and J 1 base, with 11 bases left between them. The CDR3 runs to 15 residues. Germline assignment: CDR1 SEHNR and CDR2 FQNEAQ (reference sequence). The CDR3 region is CASSPRTENTGELFF. The CDR3 nucleotides are TGTGCCAGCAGCCCCCGGACTGAGAACACCGGGGAGCTGTTTTTT.

This clone is a singleton in its sample. The rearrangement joins TRBV9 to TRBJ1-5; D gene ambiguous. In germline, CDR1 is SGDLS, CDR2 YYNGEE. The CDR3 contains 13 residues. The V and J ends lost 1 base and 2 bases respectively, with 4 bases between them. The CDR3 here is CASSVQGNQPQHF. As DNA, the CDR3 is TGTGCCAGCAGCGTACAGGGCAATCAGCCCCAGCATTTT.

This clone was counted a single time. The V and J genes are TRBV4-1 and TRBJ1-5; no clear D gene. The CDR3 is 15 residues long. Per germline, CDR1 MGHRA and CDR2 YSYEKL. Trimming left V 1 base short and J 1 base short, with 8 bases between. CDR3 residues: CASSQGALSNQPQHF. The CDR3 DNA sequence: TGCGCCAGCAGCCAAGGAGCCCTGAGCAATCAGCCCCAGCATTTT.

The chain couples TRBV2 to TRBJ2-2; a possible D gene is TRBD1 (5 bases). Germline V gene data show CDR1 as SNHLY and CDR2 as FYNNEI. V lost 5 bases, J lost 5 bases, and 9 bases lay in between. The CDR3 is made up of 13 amino acids. The CDR3 protein is CASSPGWTGELFF. DNA for the CDR3: TGTGCCAGCAGTCCAGGGTGGACCGGGGAGCTGTTTTTT. The variable domain in full, with the rest retrieved from reference TRBV2 and TRBJ2-2, is EPEVTQTPSHQVTQMGQEVILRCVPISNHLYFYWYRQILGQKVEFLVSFYNNEISEKSEIFDDQFSVERPDGSNFTLKIRSTKLEDSAMYFCASSPGWTGELFFGEGSRLTVL.

The rearrangement links TRBV10-1 to TRBJ2-3, with a tentative D call TRBD1 (6 bases). V was cut by 5 bases and J by 2 bases, with 17 bases left in between. The CDR3 is 16 amino acids. Germline V gene lookup returns CDR1 WNHNN and CDR2 SYGVQD (reference sequence). CDR3 sequence reads: CASSQVTGMVTDTQYF. CDR3 coding DNA: TGCGCCAGCAGTCAGGTAACAGGGATGGTCACAGATACGCAGTATTTT.